Shown below are 25 T cell receptor beta chains from a single sample sequenced in a study of beta chain features in type 1 diabetes. Study results and limitations: Shorter TCRB CDR3s, moderately but significantly so, marked every one of the four CD4+ subsets in Type 1 diabetes patients.

Their recognized antigens are unknown. All of the isolated RNA was reverse transcribed, so expressed TCRB transcripts were sequenced. The protocol was immunoSEQ multiplex PCR, while the TCRdb copy is restricted to in-frame clones and leaves out a portion. The sample lists under 300,000 clones, more than 15% occurring once. Material: naive CD4+ T cells from blood. These receptors all stem from a man aged 30 to 45 with type 1 diabetes.

The sample holds a few counts of this clone. This chain connects TRBV11-1 to TRBJ2-7, with TRBD1 identical over 8 bases. Per germline, CDR1 SGHAT and CDR2 FQDESV (reference sequence). With V trimmed by 5 bases and J by 2 bases, 8 bases remained unmatched. The CDR3 contains 15 residues. CDR3 sequence reads: CASSPGQAATYEQYF. DNA for the CDR3: TGTGCCAGCAGCCCGGGACAGGCGGCGACCTACGAGCAGTACTTC.

This chain connects TRBV29-1 to TRBJ1-5; no reliable D call. CDR1 SQVTM and CDR2 ANQGSEA come from the germline V gene. Deletions cut 6 bases from V and 1 base from J, with 13 bases between. CDR3 length: 14 amino acids. CDR3 coding DNA: TGCAGCGTCAAAGATGGAGGAAGCAATCAGCCCCAGCATTTT. Protein: CSVKDGGSNQPQHF.

The sample holds a few counts of this clone. V usage is TRBV15 and J usage is TRBJ2-3; 8 bases line up with TRBD2. Germline loops: CDR1 LNHNV, CDR2 YYDKDF (reference sequence). The CDR3 covers 16 residues. The ends lost 2 bases at V and 5 bases at J; junction bases unmatched: 9. The CDR3 nucleotides are TGTGCCACCAGCAGAAATCCAGCGGGAGTCGTAGATACGCAGTATTTT. Translating gives CATSRNPAGVVDTQYF.

This clone was recorded a few times. This chain uses TRBV15 with TRBJ1-2; no clear D. V was shortened by 1 base and J by 8 bases, with 17 bases between the two germline ends. Germline CDR1 and CDR2: LNHNV and YYDKDF (reference sequence). The CDR3 sequence is 15 residues long. The CDR3 sequence: CATSRVFGQLEGYTF. The CDR3, as DNA: TGTGCCACCAGCAGAGTTTTCGGCCAACTGGAAGGCTACACCTTC.

V gene TRBV27 combines with J gene TRBJ2-5; D not certain. Germline V lookup: CDR1 MNHEY, CDR2 SMNVEV (reference sequence). This CDR3 region has 14 residues. V was pared by 2 bases and J by 5 bases, with 12 bases between. The CDR3, as DNA: TGTGCCAGCAGTTTAAGGGCAGGTTGGGAGACCCAGTACTTC. It yields the protein CASSLRAGWETQYF.

Concerning this clone itself: This specimen includes other DNA sequences encoding the same CDR3. V and J are TRBV6-5 and TRBJ2-7; the match to TRBD2 covers 9 bases. The J segment lost 0 bases and the V segment lost 0 bases, leaving 3 bases of the junction unmatched. Germline V gene data show CDR1 as MNHEY and CDR2 as SVGAGI. The CDR3 is 16 amino acids. The DNA of the CDR3 is TGTGCCAGCAGTTACTCCGCGGGAGGGAGCTCCTACGAGCAGTACTTC. This gives the protein CASSYSAGGSSYEQYF.

This clone was detected only a few times. Here the CDR3 reads CAWTQGGVETQYF. In DNA, the CDR3 is TGTGCCTGGACCCAGGGAGGGGTCGAGACCCAGTACTTC. The chain combines TRBV30 with TRBJ2-5; TRBD2 aligns across 7 bases. The CDR3 is 13 amino acids. Trimming took 4 bases from V and 5 from J; bases not matched to a gene: 7. CDR1 and CDR2 from the germline V gene are GTSNPN and SVGIG (reference sequence).

The gene calls are TRBV20-1 and TRBJ2-1; the D is unclear. The CDR3 has 11 amino acids. The germline CDR1 and CDR2 sequences are DFQATT and SNEGSKA (reference sequence). Trimming removed 6 bases at V and 8 bases at J, with 11 bases between. CDR3 coding DNA: TGCAGTGCACTCGCAGGTCATGAGCAGTTCTTC. Amino acids: CSALAGHEQFF.

This clone appeared a few times. The V and J genes are TRBV30 and TRBJ2-1, with 11 bases lining up with TRBD2. The CDR3 totals 14 residues. Trimming took 3 bases from V and 7 from J; bases not matched to a gene: 5. Per the germline V gene, CDR1 is GTSNPN and CDR2 is SVGIG (reference sequence). The CDR3 here is CAWSRLAGRNEQFF. The CDR3 nucleotides are TGTGCCTGGAGCCGACTAGCGGGACGGAATGAGCAGTTCTTC.

This clone showed up just a few times. The V call is TRBV29-1, the J call TRBJ2-5, with D maybe TRBD2 (6 bases). This CDR3 is 12 amino acids long. Germline V CDR1 and CDR2: SQVTM, ANQGSEA. V was trimmed by 4 bases and J by 11 bases, leaving 17 bases between them. CDR3 amino acids: CSVVRDSREQYF. The CDR3 DNA sequence: TGCAGCGTTGTTAGGGACTCTAGGGAGCAGTACTTC.

The rearrangement links TRBV29-1 to TRBJ2-7, with TRBD2 matching over 16 bases. Germline CDR1 is SQVTM and CDR2 is ANQGSEA. V gave up 7 bases and J gave up 2 bases; unmatched junction bases: 11. The CDR3 has 17 amino acids. In DNA form, the CDR3 reads TGCAGCGCCGTCGGCCCCGGGACTAGCGGGAGGGCCTACGAGCAGTACTTC. This gives the protein CSAVGPGTSGRAYEQYF.

This clone was seen a few times. The chain's CDR3 is CSVGDPYEQYF. The CDR3 DNA reads as TGCAGCGTTGGGGACCCCTACGAGCAGTACTTC. V and J are TRBV29-1 and TRBJ2-7; possibly TRBD1 or TRBD2 for D (5 bases each). CDR1 SQVTM and CDR2 ANQGSEA come from the germline V gene. The CDR3 is 11 residues long. Trimming cost V 4 bases and J 2 bases, with 6 bases left between them.

This sequence joins TRBV9 and TRBJ1-2, with 10 bases that match TRBD1. The CDR3 is made up of 14 amino acids. Looked up from germline, CDR1 is SGDLS and CDR2 is YYNGEE. Losses at the gene ends were 3 bases for V and 8 bases for J; bases not matched to a gene: 7. The CDR3 is CASSASGTGAGYTF. The CDR3 bases are TGTGCCAGCAGCGCCTCCGGGACAGGGGCAGGCTACACCTTC.

The V and J genes are TRBV6-6 and TRBJ2-5; TRBD2 agrees at 9 bases. The germline V gene has CDR1 MNHNY and CDR2 SVGAGI (reference sequence). Trimming took 6 bases from V and 2 from J; bases not matched to a gene: 4. The CDR3 totals 14 residues. This CDR3 is CASRASGAQETQYF. DNA of the CDR3: TGTGCCAGCAGAGCTAGCGGGGCACAAGAGACCCAGTACTTC.

The rearrangement uses TRBV7-2 and TRBJ2-1, with D uncertain. CDR1 is SGHTA and CDR2 is FQGNSA in the germline V gene. Trimming cost V 1 base and J 0 bases, with 10 bases left between them. This CDR3 spans 16 amino acids. CDR3 in amino acids: CASSLEASRSYNEQFF. DNA for the CDR3: TGTGCCAGCAGCTTAGAGGCTAGTCGCTCCTACAATGAGCAGTTCTTC.

This clone was counted only a few times. The gene calls are TRBV29-1 and TRBJ1-1; 9 nucleotides line up with TRBD1. The CDR3 has 13 residues. Germline V gene sequence: CDR1 SQVTM, CDR2 ANQGSEA. V lost 7 bases, J lost 1 base, and 4 bases stayed unmatched. CDR3 nucleotide sequence: TGCAGCGGGGGACAGGGCGCGAACACTGAAGCTTTCTTT. Amino acids: CSGGQGANTEAFF. Using reference TRBV29-1 and TRBJ1-1 for the parts outside the CDR3, the full variable domain is SAVISQKPSRDICQRGTSLTIQCQVDSQVTMMFWYRQQPGQSLTLIATANQGSEATYESGFVIDKFPISRPNLTFSTLTVSNMSPEDSSIYLCSGGQGANTEAFFGQGTRLTVV.

This clone was detected a few times. DNA for the CDR3: TGCGCCAGCAGCTTGAGCGGTCTGGAGGAGACCCAGTACTTC. Residues: CASSLSGLEETQYF. The chain joins TRBV5-1 to TRBJ2-5; TRBD2 might be the D (5 bases). The CDR3 runs to 14 residues. Per germline, CDR1 SGHRS and CDR2 YFSETQ. V was shortened by 1 base and J by 5 bases, with 12 bases between the two germline ends.

This clone was found a few times. The CDR3 DNA sequence: TGTGCCAGCAGCTTAAGCGGTTCGGGGCAGTTCTTC. Translating gives CASSLSGSGQFF. J is TRBJ2-1 and V is TRBV9, with a weak D call TRBD2 (5 bases). This CDR3 contains 12 residues. V was clipped by 4 bases and J by 12 bases, with 14 bases between them. Germline loops: CDR1 SGDLS, CDR2 YYNGEE.

There are a few counts of this clone. The CDR3 DNA is TGCGCCAGCGGAGCCATGGGGACGGCCGAGCAGTACTTC. This gives the protein CASGAMGTAEQYF. The chain couples TRBV5-1 to TRBJ2-7; D assignment may be TRBD1 or TRBD2 (5 bases each). V lost 7 bases and J lost 6, with 17 bases in between. Germline assignment: CDR1 SGHRS and CDR2 YFSETQ. CDR3 length equals 13 residues.

This chain connects TRBV2 to TRBJ2-1; a possible D gene is TRBD2 (5 bases). V was trimmed by 6 bases and J by 7 bases, leaving 10 bases between them. Germline CDR1 is SNHLY and CDR2 is FYNNEI. There are 12 residues in the CDR3. The CDR3: CASSQGRNEQFF. The CDR3 nucleotides read TGTGCCAGCAGCCAAGGGAGAAATGAGCAGTTCTTC. The full variable domain, with the rest looked up from reference TRBV2 and TRBJ2-1, is EPEVTQTPSHQVTQMGQEVILRCVPISNHLYFYWYRQILGQKVEFLVSFYNNEISEKSEIFDDQFSVERPDGSNFTLKIRSTKLEDSAMYFCASSQGRNEQFFGPGTRLTVL.

J is TRBJ2-1 and V is TRBV29-1, with 7 positions matching TRBD2. The length of the CDR3 is 13 residues. Germline V gives CDR1 SQVTM, CDR2 ANQGSEA. Trimming took 6 bases from V and 10 from J; bases not matched to a gene: 12. DNA for the CDR3: TGCAGCGTAGCGGGAACAACTTTTTACGAGCAGTTCTTC. It encodes CSVAGTTFYEQFF.

This clone was detected only a few times. The chain recombines TRBV28 with TRBJ2-7; either TRBD1 or TRBD2 may fit D (5 bases each). V was shortened by 5 bases and J by 2 bases, with 10 bases between the two germline ends. The CDR3 runs 13 residues. Germline values: CDR1 MDHEN, CDR2 SYDVKM. In DNA form, the CDR3 reads TGTGCCAGCAGTCGGGACCCCGCCTACGAGCAGTACTTC. Encoded protein: CASSRDPAYEQYF.

This clone was picked up a small number of times. Other DNA sequences of this sample code for an identical CDR3. The V call is TRBV29-1, the J call TRBJ2-6; maybe TRBD1 (6 bases). The CDR3 spans 13 residues. Trimming pared 5 bases from V and 1 base from J, leaving 6 bases between. The germline CDR1 and CDR2 sequences are SQVTM and ANQGSEA. The CDR3 coding sequence is TGCAGCGTTCAGGGGTCTGGGGCCAACGTCCTGACTTTC. The encoded protein is CSVQGSGANVLTF.

This clone was recorded once. The V and J genes are TRBV7-2 and TRBJ2-3; 7 bases line up with TRBD2. The germline V gene encodes CDR1 SGHTA and CDR2 FQGNSA. The CDR3 runs to 15 residues. The J segment lost 2 bases and the V segment lost 10 bases, leaving 12 bases of the junction unmatched. DNA for the CDR3: TGTGCCACCGATCCGGGACTAACTACCACAGATACGCAGTATTTT. Residues: CATDPGLTTTDTQYF.

This clone was recorded a few times. The rearrangement uses TRBV30 and TRBJ2-1; D unclear. Trimming cost V 0 bases and J 15 bases, with 12 bases left between them. The CDR3 has 11 amino acids. CDR1 GTSNPN and CDR2 SVGIG come from the germline V gene (reference sequence). The CDR3 is CAWSVRLGWFF. CDR3 DNA sequence: TGTGCCTGGAGTGTGAGACTTGGGTGGTTCTTC.